These 18 T cell receptor beta chains were all obtained from the same sample, sequenced in a study of cytomegalovirus exposure and HLA in healthy donors. The PCR used 60 Vbeta and 13 Jbeta primers. Profiled with immunoSEQ multiplex PCR; TCRdb holds only in-frame clones, not every one. Here the sample spans some 220,000 clones, roughly 84% being singletons. Sequencing input: PBMCs. Receptor source: a girl aged 2-15 years in good health and CMV-seronegative.

The chain uses TRBV6-1 and TRBJ2-5; a weak D match, TRBD2 (5 bases). Germline-derived CDR1 and CDR2 are MNHNS and SASEGT. V was clipped by 0 bases and J by 4 bases, with 15 bases between them. The CDR3 length is 16 residues. CDR3 residues: CASSEALETEAETQYF. The CDR3 bases are TGTGCCAGCAGTGAAGCGCTCGAGACGGAGGCAGAGACCCAGTACTTC.

V is TRBV2 and J is TRBJ2-2; D might be TRBD1 (7 bases). V lost 7 bases and J 5 bases, leaving 14 bases between the germline ends. In germline, CDR1 is SNHLY, CDR2 FYNNEI. This CDR3 is built from 14 residues. The DNA for the CDR3 is TGTGCCAGCACCTCAGGGGGGTGGACCGGGGAGCTGTTTTTT. Amino acid sequence: CASTSGGWTGELFF.

A word on this clone: The limits of the CDR3 on the DNA are not certain, so only TCRdb's listed CDR3 is given. This chain connects TRBV2 to TRBJ2-1; the table's TRBD1 call for D was not verified on the DNA. Per the germline V gene, CDR1 is SNHLY and CDR2 is FYNNEI. The CDR3 spans 14 residues, counting both ends. CDR3 in amino acids: CASSWGQGANSEFF.

This rearrangement joins TRBV4-1 to TRBJ2-7; D is perhaps TRBD1 (5 bases). Between the trimmed V and J ends, which lost 3 bases and 2 bases, there was a span of 8 bases. Germline CDR1 reads MGHRA; CDR2 reads YSYEKL. The CDR3 contains 13 residues. The CDR3 here is CASSQDNAYEQYF. The CDR3 DNA is TGCGCCAGCAGCCAGGACAACGCCTACGAGCAGTACTTC.

CDR3 residues: CASSSDMYSNQPQHF. CDR3 nucleotide sequence: TGTGCCAGCAGTTCGGACATGTATAGCAATCAGCCCCAGCATTTT. The gene calls are TRBV27 and TRBJ1-5; D might be TRBD1 (5 bases). V was cut by 4 bases and J by 0 bases, with 10 bases left in between. The CDR3 sequence is 15 residues long. Germline V gene lookup returns CDR1 MNHEY and CDR2 SMNVEV (reference sequence).

This sequence joins TRBV7-3 and TRBJ2-6; 7 bases are shared with TRBD1. Germline CDR1 SGHTA, CDR2 FQGTGA. Trimming at V came to 5 bases and at J to 3 bases, leaving 4 bases not matched to a gene. There are 15 residues in the CDR3. The CDR3 reads CASSQGGFGANVLTF. DNA for the CDR3: TGTGCCAGCAGCCAAGGGGGCTTTGGGGCCAACGTCCTGACTTTC.

About this clone: One end of the junction varies from germline; a read error may be responsible. J is TRBJ2-1 and V is TRBV2, with D tentatively TRBD2 (5 bases). The CDR3 spans 16 residues. CDR1 SNHLY and CDR2 FYNNEI come from the germline V gene. The CDR3: CASSAATRATGNEQFF. For the CDR3, the DNA is TGTGCCAGTAGTGCCGCCACGAGGGCGACCGGGAATGAGCAGTTCTTC. Together with reference TRBV2 and TRBJ2-1, the CDR3 gives the full variable domain: EPEVTQTPSHQVTQMGQEVILRCVPISNHLYFYWYRQILGQKVEFLVSFYNNEISEKSEIFDDQFSVERPDGSNFTLKIRSTKLEDSAMYFCASSAATRATGNEQFFGPGTRLTVL.

V and J are TRBV6-5 and TRBJ1-5, with 7 bases fitting TRBD1. V lost 6 bases to trimming and J lost 3 bases; unmatched junction nucleotides: 5. The V gene's germline CDR1 is MNHEY and CDR2 SVGAGI. The CDR3 is made up of 14 amino acids. In DNA form, the CDR3 reads TGTGCCAGCAGCCGACAGGGATCCAATCAGCCCCAGCATTTT. Amino acids: CASSRQGSNQPQHF.

The V call is TRBV7-8, the J call TRBJ1-3, with TRBD1 matching over 8 bases. J was trimmed by 4 bases and V by 5 bases; bases with no gene match: 4. The CDR3 loop spans 14 amino acids. Germline V gene data show CDR1 as SGHVS and CDR2 as FQNEAQ. The CDR3 DNA follows: TGTGCCAGCAGCCCAGGGGGCTTCGGAAACACCATATATTTT. It encodes CASSPGGFGNTIYF. Combining the CDR3 with reference TRBV7-8 and TRBJ1-3 gives the whole variable domain GAGVSQSPRYKVAKRGQDVALRCDPISGHVSLFWYQQALGQGPEFLTYFQNEAQLDKSGLPSDRFFAERPEGSVSTLKIQRTQQEDSAVYLCASSPGGFGNTIYFGEGSWLTVV.

As for this clone: The same CDR3 also results from other DNA sequences found in this sample. This chain connects TRBV27 to TRBJ2-5; 16 bases line up with TRBD2. The germline V gene has CDR1 MNHEY and CDR2 SMNVEV (reference sequence). Losses at the gene ends were 6 bases for V and 5 bases for J; bases not matched to a gene: 9. This CDR3 is 17 amino acids long. This chain's CDR3 is CASSSGLAGGPGETQYF. The CDR3 nucleotides are TGTGCCAGCAGCTCGGGACTAGCGGGAGGGCCGGGGGAGACCCAGTACTTC.

The chain recombines TRBV25-1 with TRBJ2-7; maybe TRBD1 (5 bases). Trimming cost V 1 base and J 3 bases, with 10 bases left between them. CDR1 is MGHDK and CDR2 is SYGVNS in the germline V gene. The CDR3 has 14 amino acids. As DNA, the CDR3 is TGTGCCAGCAGTGAATCCCCAGGGTTCTACGAGCAGTACTTC. Protein: CASSESPGFYEQYF.

The chain carries TRBV19 and TRBJ1-3, with D perhaps TRBD1 (6 bases). Germline V gives CDR1 LNHDA, CDR2 SQIVND (reference sequence). Trimming took off 7 bases at V and 0 bases at J, with 16 bases between the two ends. The CDR3 covers 16 residues. DNA of the CDR3: TGTGCCAGTATCCCGGACAGACCAATCTCTGGAAACACCATATATTTT. Translating it yields CASIPDRPISGNTIYF.

This chain connects TRBV9 to TRBJ2-3, with 8 bases lining up with TRBD2. This CDR3 spans 16 amino acids. The trim removed 0 bases at V and 2 bases at J, leaving 5 bases unmatched. Germline values: CDR1 SGDLS, CDR2 YYNGEE. The CDR3 DNA sequence: TGTGCCAGCAGCGTAGGGGCGGGAGGTCTCACAGATACGCAGTATTTT. It yields the protein CASSVGAGGLTDTQYF.

A few counts support this clone. V is TRBV2 and J is TRBJ1-1; 7 nucleotides match TRBD1. The trim removed 8 bases at V and 5 bases at J, leaving 2 bases unmatched. Per the germline V gene, CDR1 is SNHLY and CDR2 is FYNNEI. This CDR3 is built from 11 residues. The CDR3 loop reads CASPTGTEAFF. CDR3 nucleotides: TGTGCCAGCCCGACAGGGACTGAAGCTTTCTTT.

This clone turned up a few times. In DNA form, the CDR3 reads TGTGCCAGCAGCTTAGACGTCTGGGACAGCTACACCGGGGAGCTGTTTTTT. It codes for CASSLDVWDSYTGELFF. The genes are TRBV7-2 and TRBJ2-2, with 7 bases lining up with TRBD1. Germline V CDR1 and CDR2: SGHTA, FQGNSA. V trimming: 1 base; J trimming: 3 bases; junction bases outside the gene matches: 8. This CDR3 spans 17 amino acids.

The rearrangement joins TRBV4-1 to TRBJ1-1; D remains ambiguous. CDR3 length: 12 residues. CDR1 and CDR2 from the germline V gene are MGHRA and YSYEKL. Trimming pared 5 bases from V and 4 bases from J, leaving 8 bases between. CDR3 nucleotides: TGCGCCAGCAGCGATGTACTCACTGAAGCTTTCTTT. Protein sequence: CASSDVLTEAFF.

The V gene is TRBV11-2, the J gene TRBJ1-4; TRBD1 matches 7 bases. Germline CDR1 is SGHAT and CDR2 is FQNNGV. The CDR3 spans 16 residues. The J segment lost 3 bases and the V segment lost 5 bases, leaving 9 bases of the junction unmatched. The CDR3 sequence is CASSLTGQRANEKLFF. Written as DNA, the CDR3 is TGTGCCAGCAGCCTGACAGGGCAGAGGGCTAATGAAAAACTGTTTTTT.

The chain combines TRBV4-1 with TRBJ2-5, with 10 bases matching TRBD1. The CDR3 sequence is 15 residues long. V was clipped by 1 base and J by 5 bases; unmatched bases: 4. CDR1 and CDR2 (germline): MGHRA, YSYEKL. The CDR3 DNA follows: TGCGCCAGCAGCCAAGGACAGGGGGCTTTGGAGACCCAGTACTTC. Its translation: CASSQGQGALETQYF.